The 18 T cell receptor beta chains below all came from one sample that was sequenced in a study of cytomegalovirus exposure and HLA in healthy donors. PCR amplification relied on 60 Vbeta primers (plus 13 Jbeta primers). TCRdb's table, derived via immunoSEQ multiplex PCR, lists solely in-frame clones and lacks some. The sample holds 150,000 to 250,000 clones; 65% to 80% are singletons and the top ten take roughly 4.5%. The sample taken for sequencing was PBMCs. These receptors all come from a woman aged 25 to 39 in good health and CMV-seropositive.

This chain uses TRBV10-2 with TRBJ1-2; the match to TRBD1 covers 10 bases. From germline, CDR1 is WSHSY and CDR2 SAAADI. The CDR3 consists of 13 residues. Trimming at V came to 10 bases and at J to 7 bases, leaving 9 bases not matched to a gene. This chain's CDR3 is CATLRDRGGGYTF. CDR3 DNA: TGCGCCACCCTCCGGGACAGGGGTGGTGGCTACACCTTC.

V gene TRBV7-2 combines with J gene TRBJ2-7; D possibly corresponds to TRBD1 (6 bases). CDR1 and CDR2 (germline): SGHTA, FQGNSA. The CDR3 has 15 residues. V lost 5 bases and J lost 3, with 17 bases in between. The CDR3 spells CASSPSGGDVYEQYF. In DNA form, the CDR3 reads TGTGCCAGCAGCCCCTCTGGGGGCGATGTCTACGAGCAGTACTTC.

The DNA of the CDR3 is TGTGCCTACCAACCGAGGACTAGCGGCGATCCCTTTGAGCAGTTCTTC. Amino acids: CAYQPRTSGDPFEQFF. V usage is TRBV30 and J usage is TRBJ2-1; 10 bases agree with TRBD2. V shed 7 bases and J 9 bases; nucleotides not matched to a gene: 18. Germline V gene data show CDR1 as GTSNPN and CDR2 as SVGIG (reference sequence). CDR3 length: 16 amino acids.

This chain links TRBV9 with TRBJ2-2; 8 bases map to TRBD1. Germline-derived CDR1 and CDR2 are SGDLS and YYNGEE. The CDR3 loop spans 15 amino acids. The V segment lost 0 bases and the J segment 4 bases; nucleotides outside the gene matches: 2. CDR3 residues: CASSVETGGTGELFF. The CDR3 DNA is TGTGCCAGCAGCGTAGAAACAGGGGGCACCGGGGAGCTGTTTTTT. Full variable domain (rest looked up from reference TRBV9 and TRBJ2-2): DSGVTQTPKHLITATGQRVTLRCSPRSGDLSVYWYQQSLDQGLQFLIQYYNGEERAKGNILERFSAQQFPDLHSELNLSSLELGDSALYFCASSVETGGTGELFFGEGSRLTVL.

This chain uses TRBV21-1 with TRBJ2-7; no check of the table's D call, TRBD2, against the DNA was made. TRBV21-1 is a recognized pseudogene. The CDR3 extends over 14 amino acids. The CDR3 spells CASSNLGLRDEQYF. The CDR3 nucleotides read TGTGCCAGCAGCAACCTCGGACTGAGGGACGAGCAGTACTTC.

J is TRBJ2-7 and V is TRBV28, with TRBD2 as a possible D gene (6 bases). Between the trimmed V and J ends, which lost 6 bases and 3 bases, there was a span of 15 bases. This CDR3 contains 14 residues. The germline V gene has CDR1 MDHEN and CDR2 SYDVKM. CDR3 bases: TGTGCCAGCAGAGGAAGGGACTTCTACTACGAGCAGTACTTC. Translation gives CASRGRDFYYEQYF. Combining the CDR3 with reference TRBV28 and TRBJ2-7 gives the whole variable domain DVKVTQSSRYLVKRTGEKVFLECVQDMDHENMFWYRQDPGLGLRLIYFSYDVKMKEKGDIPEGYSVSREKKERFSLILESASTNQTSMYLCASRGRDFYYEQYFGPGTRLTVT.

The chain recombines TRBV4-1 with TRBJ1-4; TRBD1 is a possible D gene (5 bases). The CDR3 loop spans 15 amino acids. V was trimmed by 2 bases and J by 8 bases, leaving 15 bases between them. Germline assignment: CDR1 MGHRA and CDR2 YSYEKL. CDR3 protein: CASSQTGPFGEKLFF. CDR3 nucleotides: TGCGCCAGCAGCCAAACAGGTCCGTTCGGGGAAAAACTGTTTTTT.

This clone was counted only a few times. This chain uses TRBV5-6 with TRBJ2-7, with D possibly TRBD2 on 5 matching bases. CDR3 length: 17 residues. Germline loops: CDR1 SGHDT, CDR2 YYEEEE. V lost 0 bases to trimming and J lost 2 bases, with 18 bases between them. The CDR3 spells CASSLGAVGERAYEQYF. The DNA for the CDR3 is TGTGCCAGCAGCTTGGGTGCTGTTGGGGAGAGAGCCTACGAGCAGTACTTC.

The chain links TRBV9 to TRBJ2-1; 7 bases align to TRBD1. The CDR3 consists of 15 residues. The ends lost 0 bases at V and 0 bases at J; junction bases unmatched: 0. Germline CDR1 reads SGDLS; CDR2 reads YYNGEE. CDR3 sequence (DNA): TGTGCCAGCAGCGTAGGGGACAGCTCCTACAATGAGCAGTTCTTC. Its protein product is CASSVGDSSYNEQFF.

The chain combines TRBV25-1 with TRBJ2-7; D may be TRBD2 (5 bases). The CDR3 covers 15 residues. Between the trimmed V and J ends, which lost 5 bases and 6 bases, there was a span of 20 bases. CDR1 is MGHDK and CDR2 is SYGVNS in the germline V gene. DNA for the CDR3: TGTGCCAGCAGTTTGGGATTCGGAGGTTTTCTCGAGCAGTACTTC. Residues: CASSLGFGGFLEQYF.

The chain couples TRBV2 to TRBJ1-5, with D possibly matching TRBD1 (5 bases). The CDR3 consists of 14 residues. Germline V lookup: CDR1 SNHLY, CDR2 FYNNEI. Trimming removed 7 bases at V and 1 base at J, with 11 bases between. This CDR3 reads CASTWRGSNQPQHF. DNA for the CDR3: TGTGCCAGCACGTGGAGGGGAAGCAATCAGCCCCAGCATTTT.

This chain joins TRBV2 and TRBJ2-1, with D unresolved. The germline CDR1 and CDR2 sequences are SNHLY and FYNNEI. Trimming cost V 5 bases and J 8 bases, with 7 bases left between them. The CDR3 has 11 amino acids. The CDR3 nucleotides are TGTGCCAGCAGTAGTACTGATGAGCAGTTCTTC. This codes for CASSSTDEQFF.

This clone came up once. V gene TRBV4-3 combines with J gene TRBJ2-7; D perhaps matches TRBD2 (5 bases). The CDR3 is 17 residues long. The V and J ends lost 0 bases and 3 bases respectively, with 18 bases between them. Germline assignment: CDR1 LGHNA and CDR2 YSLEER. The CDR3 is CASSQDWVGLHNYEQYF. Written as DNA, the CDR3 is TGCGCCAGCAGCCAAGATTGGGTAGGACTCCACAACTACGAGCAGTACTTC.

The CDR3 nucleotides read TGTGCCAGCAGCGTTGAAGGAGGAGAGACCCAGTACTTC. It codes for CASSVEGGETQYF. V usage is TRBV9 and J usage is TRBJ2-5, with a tentative D call TRBD2 (5 bases). V gave up 2 bases and J gave up 4 bases, with 9 bases separating them. Germline lookup yields CDR1 SGDLS and CDR2 YYNGEE. This CDR3 spans 13 amino acids.

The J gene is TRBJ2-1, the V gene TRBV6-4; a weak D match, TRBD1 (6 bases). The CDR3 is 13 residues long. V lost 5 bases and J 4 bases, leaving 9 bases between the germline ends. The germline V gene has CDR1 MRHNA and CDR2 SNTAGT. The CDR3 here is CASSRDTYNEQFF. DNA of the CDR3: TGTGCCAGCAGTCGGGACACTTACAATGAGCAGTTCTTC.

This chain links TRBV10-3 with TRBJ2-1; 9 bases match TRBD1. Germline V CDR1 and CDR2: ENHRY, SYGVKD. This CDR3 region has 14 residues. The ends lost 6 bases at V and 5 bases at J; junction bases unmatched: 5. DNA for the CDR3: TGTGCCATCAGGGACAGGGGAGATCACAATGAGCAGTTCTTC. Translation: CAIRDRGDHNEQFF.

The chain's CDR3 is CASSQDLAGGYYNEQFF. The CDR3 DNA follows: TGCGCCAGCAGCCAAGATCTAGCGGGGGGATACTACAATGAGCAGTTCTTC. The chain carries TRBV4-3 and TRBJ2-1; TRBD2 agrees at 11 bases. Trimming removed 0 bases from V and 3 bases from J; junction bases left unmatched: 4. CDR3 length equals 17 residues. The germline gives CDR1 LGHNA, CDR2 YSLEER.

CDR3 nucleotides: TGTGCCAGCAGTTACTCGTCTTCGCCGGGGGGTGAAAAACTGTTTTTT. Its translation: CASSYSSSPGGEKLFF. This chain links TRBV6-5 with TRBJ1-4, with a tentative D call TRBD1 (5 bases). Deletions cut 0 bases from V and 7 bases from J, with 15 bases between. The CDR3 covers 16 residues. CDR1 and CDR2 (germline): MNHEY, SVGAGI.